Following are 24 T cell receptor beta chains from one sample sequenced in a study of Ad26.COV2.S vaccination and SARS-CoV-2 variants. The treatment denotes: around 19 received Ad26.COV2.S at low or high dose, single or two shots; roughly 5 received placebo; per-sample allocation not given. Specimens were obtained on day 63 following the first vaccine or placebo injection. Profiling relied on immunoSEQ multiplex PCR, and the TCRdb table lists in-frame clones only, not all of them. The data hold some 400,000 clones, with about 89% observed a single time. Sequencing used peripheral blood, obtained in a trial of Ad26.COV2.S vaccine versus placebo. These receptors were collected from a person between 18 and 60 years old who received the Ad26.COV2.S COVID-19 vaccine or a placebo.

This chain uses TRBV5-1 with TRBJ2-1; TRBD2 agrees at 9 bases. Germline loops: CDR1 SGHRS, CDR2 YFSETQ. The CDR3 is 17 residues long. V dropped 0 bases and J dropped 10; count of bases not matched to a gene: 14. The CDR3 reads CASSLASLTSGQGEQFF. The DNA for the CDR3 is TGCGCCAGCAGCTTGGCCAGTCTTACTAGCGGGCAGGGGGAGCAGTTCTTC.

Comments on this clone: The junction shows a germline mismatch at one end, possibly a read error. The gene calls are TRBV19 and TRBJ1-1; no firm D call. CDR1 and CDR2 (germline): LNHDA, SQIVND (reference sequence). The CDR3 consists of 13 residues. DNA of the CDR3: TGTGCCACTAGTTTCGCCTCGGGCGGTGAAGCTTTCTTT. This codes for CATSFASGGEAFF.

The rearrangement links TRBV6-1 to TRBJ1-4; unclear D gene. Germline V gene data show CDR1 as MNHNS and CDR2 as SASEGT. The CDR3 length is 17 residues. V lost 1 base and J 8 bases, leaving 20 bases between the germline ends. CDR3 nucleotides: TGTGCCAGCAGTGAAGGGGCAGGTTGGGATTTAGCCGAAAAACTGTTTTTT. Translation gives CASSEGAGWDLAEKLFF.

The CDR3 nucleotides read TGTGCCAGCAGCTTATCTTTCGGGGCGAGCACAGATACGCAGTATTTT. Translated: CASSLSFGASTDTQYF. The V call is TRBV7-6, the J call TRBJ2-3; perhaps D is TRBD1 or TRBD2 (5 bases each). Germline CDR1 and CDR2: SGHVS and FNYEAQ. The CDR3 runs to 16 residues. V dropped 2 bases and J dropped 0 bases, with 12 bases sitting between them.

To note about this clone: The sample has other DNA sequences that encode this CDR3 too. The V and J genes are TRBV5-1 and TRBJ1-4, with 9 bases fitting TRBD1. Germline CDR1 is SGHRS and CDR2 is YFSETQ. V gave up 2 bases and J gave up 2 bases; unmatched junction bases: 1. CDR3 length: 15 residues. The CDR3 protein is CASSLQGATNEKLFF. The CDR3 coding sequence is TGCGCCAGCAGCTTACAGGGGGCCACTAATGAAAAACTGTTTTTT.

The chain has TRBV7-9 and TRBJ1-2; no clear D. V lost 3 bases and J 2 bases, leaving 22 bases between the germline ends. Germline assignment: CDR1 SEHNR and CDR2 FQNEAQ (reference sequence). The CDR3 sequence is 18 residues long. This CDR3 is CASSFLRSTLIGNYGYTF. Written as DNA, the CDR3 is TGTGCCAGCAGCTTCCTTAGATCGACCCTGATAGGGAACTATGGCTACACCTTC.

This rearrangement joins TRBV6-5 to TRBJ2-1, with a weak D call TRBD1 (6 bases). Germline lookup yields CDR1 MNHEY and CDR2 SVGAGI. Trimming cost V 6 bases and J 4 bases, with 10 bases left between them. This CDR3 comprises 13 residues. The CDR3 sequence: CASRAGQYNEQFF. Written as DNA, the CDR3 is TGTGCCAGCAGGGCAGGACAGTACAATGAGCAGTTCTTC.

This chain links TRBV30 with TRBJ1-3; D unclear. CDR3 length: 11 amino acids. Germline loops: CDR1 GTSNPN, CDR2 SVGIG (reference sequence). V lost 7 bases and J 0 bases, leaving 4 bases between the germline ends. The CDR3 DNA reads as TGTGCCTCCGGCTCTGGAAACACCATATATTTT. Its translation: CASGSGNTIYF.

The rearrangement uses TRBV28 and TRBJ1-3, with TRBD1 as a possible D gene (6 bases). V was trimmed by 7 bases and J by 5 bases, leaving 18 bases between them. This CDR3 comprises 15 residues. CDR1 and CDR2 from the germline V gene are MDHEN and SYDVKM. This CDR3 reads CASTLPGGGRNTIYF. DNA for the CDR3: TGTGCCAGCACCCTTCCCGGGGGGGGCAGAAACACCATATATTTT.

The chain is built from TRBV7-8 and TRBJ1-6; 7 bases line up with TRBD1. The length of the CDR3 is 15 residues. V shed 5 bases and J 8 bases; nucleotides not matched to a gene: 9. CDR1 is SGHVS, CDR2 FQNEAQ, per germline. DNA for the CDR3: TGTGCCAGCAGCACGGGACAGATCAAGGATTCACCCCTCCACTTT. It yields the protein CASSTGQIKDSPLHF.

The chain is built from TRBV9 and TRBJ1-5, with TRBD1 matching 9 bases. The germline CDR1 and CDR2 sequences are SGDLS and YYNGEE. Trimming removed 3 bases from V and 3 bases from J; junction bases left unmatched: 7. This CDR3 spans 16 amino acids. CDR3 residues: CASSARDRAYNQPQHF. CDR3 nucleotide sequence: TGTGCCAGCAGCGCGAGGGACAGGGCATACAATCAGCCCCAGCATTTT.

The CDR3 coding sequence is TGTGCCAGCAGCTTAGTAGTAGCGACAGGCACCGGGGAGCTGTTTTTT. Translated: CASSLVVATGTGELFF. This chain connects TRBV7-8 to TRBJ2-2; maybe TRBD1 (6 bases). CDR3 length: 16 residues. In germline, CDR1 is SGHVS, CDR2 FQNEAQ. The V and J ends lost 1 base and 4 bases respectively, with 13 bases between them.

With respect to this clone: Other nucleotide sequences from this sample produce the same CDR3. The rearrangement links TRBV7-3 to TRBJ1-1, with unresolved D. Trimming cost V 0 bases and J 0 bases, with 2 bases left between them. CDR1 is SGHTA and CDR2 is FQGTGA in the germline V gene. The CDR3 spans 13 residues. This chain's CDR3 is CASSLTVNTEAFF. In DNA form, the CDR3 reads TGTGCCAGCAGCTTAACTGTGAACACTGAAGCTTTCTTT.

The V and J genes are TRBV5-4 and TRBJ2-3; 13 bases are a match to TRBD2. The CDR3 consists of 18 residues. The germline gives CDR1 SGHNT, CDR2 YYREEE (reference sequence). V was pared by 2 bases and J by 1 base, with 7 bases of the junction left unmatched. CDR3 nucleotide sequence: TGTGCCAGCAGCTTACAACGACTAGCGGGAGGAGGCACAGATACGCAGTATTTT. Translated, it gives CASSLQRLAGGGTDTQYF. The entire variable domain, with the rest obtained from reference TRBV5-4 and TRBJ2-3, is as follows: ETGVTQSPTHLIKTRGQQVTLRCSSQSGHNTVSWYQQALGQGPQFIFQYYREEENGRGNFPPRFSGLQFPNYSSELNVNALELDDSALYLCASSLQRLAGGGTDTQYFGPGTRLTVL.

The chain is built from TRBV6-5 and TRBJ2-1; 10 bases map to TRBD2. Trimming at V came to 11 bases and at J to 6 bases, leaving 13 bases not matched to a gene. Germline loops: CDR1 MNHEY, CDR2 SVGAGI. The CDR3 contains 15 residues. As DNA, the CDR3 is TGTGCCGCAAGGGTCGGGACTAGCGTGTCCAATGAGCAGTTCTTC. Its translation is CAARVGTSVSNEQFF.

This chain links TRBV11-2 with TRBJ2-2, with D tentatively TRBD1 or TRBD2 (5 bases each). From germline, CDR1 is SGHAT and CDR2 FQNNGV. This CDR3 has 16 residues. Trimming cost V 4 bases and J 7 bases, with 19 bases left between them. CDR3 sequence (DNA): TGTGCCAGCAGCTACGACACGAGGGTCGGACACGGGGAGCTGTTTTTT. Its translation is CASSYDTRVGHGELFF. The full variable domain, with the rest looked up from reference TRBV11-2 and TRBJ2-2, is EAGVAQSPRYKIIEKRQSVAFWCNPISGHATLYWYQQILGQGPKLLIQFQNNGVVDDSQLPKDRFSAERLKGVDSTLKIQPAKLEDSAVYLCASSYDTRVGHGELFFGEGSRLTVL.

The V gene is TRBV4-1, the J gene TRBJ2-3, with D hard to call. Trimming cost V 0 bases and J 8 bases, with 15 bases left between them. CDR3 size: 15 residues. CDR1 is MGHRA and CDR2 is YSYEKL in the germline V gene. Here the CDR3 reads CASSQDRLGLGTQYF. The CDR3 DNA follows: TGCGCCAGCAGCCAAGATAGGCTAGGTCTTGGTACGCAGTATTTT.

The chain carries TRBV4-2 and TRBJ1-1; a possible D gene is TRBD1 (5 bases). In germline, CDR1 is LGHNA, CDR2 YNFKEQ. Trimming took off 1 base at V and 0 bases at J, with 9 bases between the two ends. The CDR3 consists of 15 residues. CDR3 bases: TGTGCCAGCAGCCAAGTAACAGGATTGAACACTGAAGCTTTCTTT. Translating it yields CASSQVTGLNTEAFF.

The rearrangement joins TRBV9 to TRBJ1-1; D might be TRBD1 (5 bases). This CDR3 has 14 residues. Germline loops: CDR1 SGDLS, CDR2 YYNGEE. Trimming pared 0 bases from V and 1 base from J, leaving 7 bases between. CDR3 residues: CASSVDGQNTEAFF. CDR3 nucleotides: TGTGCCAGCAGCGTAGACGGACAGAACACTGAAGCTTTCTTT. Variable domain in full (rest from reference TRBV9 and TRBJ1-1): DSGVTQTPKHLITATGQRVTLRCSPRSGDLSVYWYQQSLDQGLQFLIQYYNGEERAKGNILERFSAQQFPDLHSELNLSSLELGDSALYFCASSVDGQNTEAFFGQGTRLTVV.

The chain carries TRBV24-1 and TRBJ2-5; D unresolved. The CDR3 is made up of 14 amino acids. Germline loops: CDR1 KGHDR, CDR2 SFDVKD. The ends were cut back, 6 bases at V and 1 base at J, with 11 bases in the middle. The CDR3: CATSSPTVQETQYF. CDR3 DNA: TGTGCCACCAGTTCGCCCACCGTCCAAGAGACCCAGTACTTC.

The gene calls are TRBV7-9 and TRBJ2-7, with D tentatively TRBD2 (5 bases). Between the trimmed V and J ends, which lost 5 bases and 3 bases, there was a span of 20 bases. The length of the CDR3 is 16 residues. Germline-derived CDR1 and CDR2 are SEHNR and FQNEAQ (reference sequence). This CDR3 is CASSPYERRELYEQYF. In DNA, the CDR3 is TGTGCCAGCAGCCCTTATGAGCGGAGAGAACTCTACGAGCAGTACTTC.

The rearrangement links TRBV18 to TRBJ2-2, with D hard to call. Germline-derived CDR1 and CDR2 are KGHSH and LQKENI. The CDR3 loop spans 17 amino acids. The V gene lost 3 bases and the J gene lost 1 base, with 15 bases spanning the gap. The CDR3 nucleotides read TGTGCCAGCTCACCGACATCCGGGCGAGGGAACACCGGGGAGCTGTTTTTT. This gives the protein CASSPTSGRGNTGELFF.

The rearrangement links TRBV28 to TRBJ2-2; unclear D gene. The CDR3 is made up of 14 amino acids. The ends were cut back, 5 bases at V and 1 base at J, with 8 bases in the middle. The germline gives CDR1 MDHEN, CDR2 SYDVKM. CDR3 sequence: CASSSSGNTGELFF. The DNA for the CDR3 is TGTGCCAGCAGTAGTAGTGGGAACACCGGGGAGCTGTTTTTT.

This clone is a singleton in its sample. The chain couples TRBV18 to TRBJ2-7; tentative D call: TRBD2 (6 bases). CDR3 size: 14 residues. The germline V gene has CDR1 KGHSH and CDR2 LQKENI. Trimming took 6 bases from V and 6 from J, leaving 18 bases between them. In DNA, the CDR3 is TGTGCCAGCTCTCGGTCTGGCGAGGAGGGCGAGCAGTACTTC. Amino acids: CASSRSGEEGEQYF.